The rows below give T cell receptor beta chains drawn from one sample of a study of blood T cells in healthy people across ages. TCRdb reanalysed the 5' RACE reads using MiXCR and keeps one entry per CDR3 protein. The sample carries hundreds of thousands of distinct CDR3 sequences, about half recorded once. Sequencing was done on a sample of blood. The receptors were sampled from a woman aged 60-75 years in good health. CDR3s include the opening cysteine and the closing phenylalanine or tryptophan. Fields, in order: V gene, clone size, D gene, J gene, CDR3 DNA, CDR3 protein. A D gene is named only where the DNA matches it firmly. Rows give clone size only sometimes, using once, few, many, or a class for an expanded clone.

TRBV11-2,few,TRBD2,TRBJ2-3,TGTGCCAGTGGAAAAGCGGGGGGGGGCCCAGATACGCAGTATTTT,CASGKAGGGPDTQYF
TRBV3-1,.,.,TRBJ2-7,TGTGCCAGCGAGATGGGCCACGAGCAGTACTTC,CASEMGHEQYF
TRBV5-1,few,TRBD2,TRBJ2-7,TGCGCCAGCAGCTTTTTCCCTGGCGGGAGTGGGGGTGAGCAGTACTTC,CASSFFPGGSGGEQYF
TRBV4-3,.,.,TRBJ2-1,TGCGCCAGCAGCCAAAAAACATCAAATGAGCAGTTCTTC,CASSQKTSNEQFF
TRBV7-2,few,TRBD2,TRBJ2-1,TGTGCCAGCAGCCGACGACGGGGCGGGAGTGTTCGGAATGAGCAGTTCTTC,CASSRRRGGSVRNEQFF
TRBV28,.,.,TRBJ2-1,TGTGCCAGCAGTTTGAGCCCCGGCCTAGGGGGGATTCAAGAGACCCAGTTCTTC,CASSLSPGLGGIQETQFF
TRBV20-1,.,.,TRBJ1-2,TGCAGTGCTGATTTTGGGTTTGGTGGGACAATGGGGGACGATGGCTACACCTTC,CSADFGFGGTMGDDGYTF
TRBV4-3,.,TRBD2,TRBJ2-7,TGCGCCAGCAGCCAAGATTCCCTAGCGGCGAGCTCCTACGAGCAGTACTTC,CASSQDSLAASSYEQYF
TRBV20-1,.,TRBD1,TRBJ2-1,TGCAGTGCTCAGAGCCAGGGGGCAGGTGAGCAGTTCTTC,CSAQSQGAGEQFF
TRBV27,.,.,TRBJ1-2,TGTGCCAGAGAGGGACAACCAGCGCGGGGCTACACCTTC,CAREGQPARGYTF
TRBV20-1,.,TRBD2,TRBJ2-5,TGCAGTGCTAGTTTTAGCGGGCCCCAAGAGACCCAGTACTTC,CSASFSGPQETQYF
TRBV7-2,many,.,TRBJ2-5,TGTGCCAGCAGCCTGCGGGTGGAGACCCAGTACTTC,CASSLRVETQYF
TRBV10-3,.,TRBD2,TRBJ2-3,TGTGCCGTCAGTGCAACTAGCGGGAGGGCCGGCACAGATACGCAGTATTTT,CAVSATSGRAGTDTQYF
TRBV29-1,few,TRBD1,TRBJ2-3,TGCAGCGTTGCTCGAGCTCCCAGGGGGCTGACAGATACGCAGTATTTT,CSVARAPRGLTDTQYF
TRBV7-9,.,.,TRBJ2-3,TGTGCCAGCAGCCCCGCGGAGATGGGGTCAGATACGCAGTATTTT,CASSPAEMGSDTQYF
TRBV9,few,.,TRBJ2-7,TGTGCCAGCAGCGTAGCGTCCGGGATGAGGATTTACGAGCAGTACTTC,CASSVASGMRIYEQYF
TRBV28,.,.,TRBJ2-6,TGTGCCAGCAGTTTCTATGGATACTCTGGGGCCAACGTCCTGACTTTC,CASSFYGYSGANVLTF
TRBV3-1,few,.,TRBJ1-1,TGTGCCAGCAGTGGGGTGCTCATGAACACTGAAGCTTTCTTT,CASSGVLMNTEAFF
TRBV7-9,.,.,TRBJ2-1,TGTGCCAGCAGCGAAACGACCGGCCTGGGTAATGAGCAGTTCTTC,CASSETTGLGNEQFF
TRBV25-1,.,.,TRBJ2-6,TGTGCCAGCAGTGAAGCGTCTGGGGCCAACGTCCTGACTTTC,CASSEASGANVLTF
TRBV29-1,few,TRBD2,TRBJ2-7,TGCAGCGTTGGCGGGAGGGCTCAGAACGAGCAGTACTTC,CSVGGRAQNEQYF
TRBV13,.,TRBD1,TRBJ2-1,TGTGCCAGCAGCTTAGGCGGGACAGGGAAATACAATGAGCAGTTCTTC,CASSLGGTGKYNEQFF